These 5 T cell receptor beta chains were sequenced from one sample in a study of cytomegalovirus exposure and HLA in healthy donors. Use of 60 Vbeta and 13 Jbeta primers characterized the PCR. The data were produced by immunoSEQ multiplex PCR, yet TCRdb's version contains in-frame clones alone and is incomplete. The table records 130,000 or so clones, approximately 10% of them present only once. Sequenced input: PBMCs. All receptors derive from a woman aged 40-49 years in good health and CMV-seropositive.

This clone was picked up a small number of times. The chain has TRBV27 and TRBJ2-3; D possibly corresponds to TRBD2 (5 bases). This CDR3 has 14 amino acids. Looked up from germline, CDR1 is MNHEY and CDR2 is SMNVEV (reference sequence). V was shortened by 6 bases and J by 3 bases, with 13 bases between the two germline ends. For the CDR3, the DNA is TGTGCCAGCAGCTCGGGATTTAGGACAGATACGCAGTATTTT. This translates into CASSSGFRTDTQYF.

This clone has more than one count but fewer than ten. The chain joins TRBV15 to TRBJ2-7; no clear D. CDR1 and CDR2 (germline): LNHNV, YYDKDF (reference sequence). This CDR3 spans 13 amino acids. Trimming pared 3 bases from V and 1 base from J, leaving 7 bases between. The CDR3 DNA follows: TGTGCCACCAGCAGGGCCTGGTCCTACGAGCAGTACTTC. As protein: CATSRAWSYEQYF.

This clone was found many times. The genes are TRBV29-1 and TRBJ2-1; TRBD2 agrees at 10 bases. Per the germline V gene, CDR1 is SQVTM and CDR2 is ANQGSEA. The CDR3 runs to 15 residues. With V trimmed by 6 bases and J by 6 bases, 11 bases remained unmatched. CDR3 nucleotide sequence: TGCAGCGTCTGGGATGGAGCGGGGGGGCTCAATGAGCAGTTCTTC. Translation: CSVWDGAGGLNEQFF.

In its sample, this clone was seen a few times. The V gene is TRBV27, the J gene TRBJ1-6; perhaps TRBD1 as D (5 bases). Germline CDR1 reads MNHEY; CDR2 reads SMNVEV (reference sequence). The CDR3 is 18 residues long. The V end was cut by 6 bases, the J end by 0 bases, with 18 bases between. The CDR3 is CASSLIGGGSSYNSPLHF. As DNA, the CDR3 is TGTGCCAGCAGCCTCATTGGGGGGGGGAGCTCCTATAATTCACCCCTCCACTTT.

In its sample, this clone was seen a few times. The chain carries TRBV2 and TRBJ2-3; D possibly corresponds to TRBD2 (5 bases). Looked up from germline, CDR1 is SNHLY and CDR2 is FYNNEI. With 7 bases removed from V and 2 bases from J, the gap between germline ends came to 13 bases. This CDR3 is 14 amino acids long. CDR3 protein: CASMQRTATDTQYF. For the CDR3, the DNA is TGTGCCAGCATGCAACGGACTGCCACAGATACGCAGTATTTT.